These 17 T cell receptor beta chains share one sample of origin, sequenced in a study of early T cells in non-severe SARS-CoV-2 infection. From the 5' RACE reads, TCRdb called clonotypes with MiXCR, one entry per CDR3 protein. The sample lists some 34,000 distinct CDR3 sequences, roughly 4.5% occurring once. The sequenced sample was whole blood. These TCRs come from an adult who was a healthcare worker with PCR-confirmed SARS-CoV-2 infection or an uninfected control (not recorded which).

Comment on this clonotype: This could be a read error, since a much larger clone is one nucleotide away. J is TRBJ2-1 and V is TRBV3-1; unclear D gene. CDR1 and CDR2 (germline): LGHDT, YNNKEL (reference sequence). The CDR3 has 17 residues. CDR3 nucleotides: TGTGCCAGCAGCCAAATGGCTGCGATAAGCTCCTACGATGAGCAGTTCTTC. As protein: CASSQMAAISSYDEQFF.

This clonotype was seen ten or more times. CDR3 sequence reads: CASSLWTGGIDNEQFF. DNA of the CDR3: TGTGCCAGCTCACTCTGGACAGGGGGAATCGACAATGAGCAGTTCTTC. The rearrangement uses TRBV18 and TRBJ2-1; 10 bases align to TRBD1. CDR3 length: 16 amino acids. Germline CDR1 is KGHSH and CDR2 is LQKENI. V lost 4 bases to trimming and J lost 5 bases; unmatched junction nucleotides: 8. Drawing the rest from reference TRBV18 and TRBJ2-1, the complete variable domain is NAGVMQNPRHLVRRRGQEARLRCSPMKGHSHVYWYRQLPEEGLKFMVYLQKENIIDESGMPKERFSAEFPKEGPSILRIQQVVRGDSAAYFCASSLWTGGIDNEQFFGPGTRLTVL.

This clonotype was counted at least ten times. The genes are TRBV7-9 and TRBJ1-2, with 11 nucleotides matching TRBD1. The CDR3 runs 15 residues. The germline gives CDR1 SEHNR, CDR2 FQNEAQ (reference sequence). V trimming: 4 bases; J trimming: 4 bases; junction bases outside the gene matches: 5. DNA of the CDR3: TGTGCCAGCAGCTGGGGACAGGGGGTACCCTATGGCTACACCTTC. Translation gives CASSWGQGVPYGYTF.

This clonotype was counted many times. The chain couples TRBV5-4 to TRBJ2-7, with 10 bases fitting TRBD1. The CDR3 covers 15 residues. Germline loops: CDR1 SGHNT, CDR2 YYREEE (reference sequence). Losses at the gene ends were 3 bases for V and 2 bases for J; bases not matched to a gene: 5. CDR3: CASSSPGQGAYEQYF. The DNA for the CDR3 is TGTGCCAGCAGCTCTCCTGGACAGGGGGCCTACGAGCAGTACTTC.

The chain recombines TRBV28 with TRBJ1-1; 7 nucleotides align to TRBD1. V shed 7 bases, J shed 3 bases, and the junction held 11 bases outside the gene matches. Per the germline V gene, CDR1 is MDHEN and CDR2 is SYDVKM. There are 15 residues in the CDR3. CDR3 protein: CASIRGGPLYTEAFF. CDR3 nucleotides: TGTGCCAGCATTCGAGGGGGCCCTCTGTACACTGAAGCTTTCTTT.

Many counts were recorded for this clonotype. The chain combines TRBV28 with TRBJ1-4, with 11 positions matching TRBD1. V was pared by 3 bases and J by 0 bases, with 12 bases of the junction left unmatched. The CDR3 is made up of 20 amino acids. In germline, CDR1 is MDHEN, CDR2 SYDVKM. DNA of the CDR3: TGTGCCAGCAGTTTTAATCGGCGGACAGGGGGCAAATCAACTAATGAAAAACTGTTTTTT. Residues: CASSFNRRTGGKSTNEKLFF.

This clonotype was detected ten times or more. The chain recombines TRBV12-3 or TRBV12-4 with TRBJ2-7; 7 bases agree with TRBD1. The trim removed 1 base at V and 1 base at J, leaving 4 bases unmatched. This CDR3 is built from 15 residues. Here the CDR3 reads CASSLGDRLSYEQYF. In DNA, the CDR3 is TGTGCCAGCAGTTTAGGGGACAGACTATCCTACGAGCAGTACTTC.

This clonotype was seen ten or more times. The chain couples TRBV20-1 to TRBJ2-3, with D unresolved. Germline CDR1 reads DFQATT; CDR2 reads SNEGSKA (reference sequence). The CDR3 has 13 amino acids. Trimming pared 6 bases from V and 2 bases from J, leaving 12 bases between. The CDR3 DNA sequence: TGCAGTGCAACGACTCCAAACACAGATACGCAGTATTTT. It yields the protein CSATTPNTDTQYF.

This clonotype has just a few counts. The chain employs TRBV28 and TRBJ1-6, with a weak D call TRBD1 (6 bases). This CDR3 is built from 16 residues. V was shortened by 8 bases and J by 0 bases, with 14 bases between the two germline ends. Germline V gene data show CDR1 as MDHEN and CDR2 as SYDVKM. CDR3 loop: CASLRGGGSYNSPLHF. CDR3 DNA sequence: TGTGCCAGCCTCCGGGGGGGCGGCTCCTATAATTCACCCCTCCACTTT.

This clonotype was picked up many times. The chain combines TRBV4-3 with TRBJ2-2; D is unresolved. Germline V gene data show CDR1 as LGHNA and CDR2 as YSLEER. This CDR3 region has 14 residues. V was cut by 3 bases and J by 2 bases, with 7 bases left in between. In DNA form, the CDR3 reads TGCGCCAGCAGCCATTACGGAAACACCGGGGAGCTGTTTTTT. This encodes CASSHYGNTGELFF.

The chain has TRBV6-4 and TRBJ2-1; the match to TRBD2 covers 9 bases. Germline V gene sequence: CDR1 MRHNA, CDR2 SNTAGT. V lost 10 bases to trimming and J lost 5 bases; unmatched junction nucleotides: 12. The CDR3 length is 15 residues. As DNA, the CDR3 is TGTGCCACTTCGATTAAGCGGGGGGACAACAATGAGCAGTTCTTC. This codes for CATSIKRGDNNEQFF.

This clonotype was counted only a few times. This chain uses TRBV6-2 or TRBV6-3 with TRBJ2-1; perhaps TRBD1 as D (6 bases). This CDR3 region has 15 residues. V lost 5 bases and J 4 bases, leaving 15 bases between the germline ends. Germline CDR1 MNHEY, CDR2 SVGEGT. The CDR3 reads CASSRRDTIYNEQFF. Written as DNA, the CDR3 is TGTGCCAGCAGTAGAAGGGACACGATTTACAATGAGCAGTTCTTC.

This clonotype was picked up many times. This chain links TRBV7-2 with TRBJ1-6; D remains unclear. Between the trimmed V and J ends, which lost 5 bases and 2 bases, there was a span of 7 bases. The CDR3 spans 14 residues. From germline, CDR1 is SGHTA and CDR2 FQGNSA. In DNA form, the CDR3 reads TGTGCCAGCAGCCCTCTGGCCTATAATTCACCCCTCCACTTT. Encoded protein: CASSPLAYNSPLHF.

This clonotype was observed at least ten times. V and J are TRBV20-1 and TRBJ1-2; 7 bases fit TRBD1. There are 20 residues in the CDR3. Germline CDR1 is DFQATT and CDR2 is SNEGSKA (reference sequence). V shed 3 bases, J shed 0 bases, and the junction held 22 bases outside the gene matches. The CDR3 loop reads CSASILQGKEIEFANYGYTF. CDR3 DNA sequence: TGCAGTGCTAGCATCTTACAGGGGAAAGAGATAGAATTTGCTAACTATGGCTACACCTTC.

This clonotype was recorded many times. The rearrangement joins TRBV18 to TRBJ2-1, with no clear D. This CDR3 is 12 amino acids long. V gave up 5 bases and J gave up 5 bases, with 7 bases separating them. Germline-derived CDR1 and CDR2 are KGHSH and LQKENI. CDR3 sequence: CASSVIHNEQFF. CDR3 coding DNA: TGTGCCAGCTCAGTAATACACAATGAGCAGTTCTTC.

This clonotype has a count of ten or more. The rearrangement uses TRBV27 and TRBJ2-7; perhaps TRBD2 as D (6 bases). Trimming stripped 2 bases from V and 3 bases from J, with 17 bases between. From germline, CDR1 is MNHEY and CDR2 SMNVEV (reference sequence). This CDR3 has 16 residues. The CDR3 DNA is TGTGCCAGCAGTTTAGCCGGGAGTGGTGGGGTCTACGAGCAGTACTTC. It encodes CASSLAGSGGVYEQYF.

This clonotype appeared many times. CDR3 in DNA: TGTGCCAGCAGCTTAAGGGGTGGGACAGGGATCCCCTACGAGCAGTACTTC. It encodes CASSLRGGTGIPYEQYF. The chain employs TRBV7-8 and TRBJ2-7; TRBD1 matches 9 bases. Germline V gene lookup returns CDR1 SGHVS and CDR2 FQNEAQ. The CDR3 sequence is 17 residues long. Trimming at V came to 2 bases and at J to 2 bases, leaving 10 bases not matched to a gene.